The source of this T cell receptor (beta chain) is a study of cytomegalovirus exposure and HLA in healthy donors. Across the study: An early data release held tens of millions of unique TCRs from HLA-typed donors.

The PCR made use of 60 Vbeta and 13 Jbeta primers. Produced via immunoSEQ multiplex PCR; TCRdb's table is partial and in-frame only. The sample lists hundreds of thousands of clones, approximately 83% occurring once. The CDR3 is made up of 13 amino acids. Per the germline V gene, CDR1 is ENHRY and CDR2 is SYGVKD. Trimming left V 10 bases short and J 4 bases short, with 13 bases between. Turning to this clone: The antigen is undetermined.

General observations from the study: A prior analysis recorded that most TCR beta V segments were productive about 87% or about 30% of the time.

The source is a girl aged 5 to 17 in good health and CMV-seronegative. Sequencing input: PBMCs. The chain employs TRBV10-3 and TRBJ1-4; weak D call: TRBD1 (6 bases). The CDR3 DNA reads TGTGCCACCAAACAGGGAGTTAATGAAAAACTGTTTTTT. It encodes CATKQGVNEKLFF.